This T cell receptor beta chain was identified in a study of cytomegalovirus exposure and HLA in healthy donors. Study results and limitations: By a later analysis, the bulk of CMV-associated TCR beta chains appeared HLA-restricted.

Turning to this clone: The antigen remains unidentified.

A multiplex PCR was run with 60 Vbeta primers and 13 Jbeta primers. The repertoire was sequenced with immunoSEQ multiplex PCR; TCRdb's copy has only in-frame clones and lacks some. The table shows around 130,000 clones, with roughly 85% occurring only once. Those who donated were healthy bone marrow donors. Sequencing used PBMCs. The receptor was derived from a boy aged 10-17 years in good health and CMV-seronegative.

CDR3 bases: TGTGCCATAAAGCGGGAGGGCCTCTACGAGCAGTACTTC. Translation: CAIKREGLYEQYF. The chain is built from TRBV10-3 and TRBJ2-7; 10 bases fit TRBD2. Germline CDR1 and CDR2: ENHRY and SYGVKD. CDR3 size: 13 residues. The V gene end was trimmed by 9 bases and the J gene end by 3 bases; junction bases not matched to a gene: 5.